Listed here are 5 T cell receptor beta chains from one sample, sequenced in a study. TCRdb analysed the 5' RACE reads with MiXCR anew, one entry per CDR3 protein. The table has about 40,000 distinct CDR3 sequences, approximately 19% seen once. The sequenced sample was naive CD4+ T cells sorted from a lymph node. The subset is: naive CD4+ T cells, CD4+CD45RA+CD25-. Receptor source: a female donor with breast cancer.

This clonotype has ten or more counts. The chain couples TRBV12-2 to TRBJ1-5; TRBD1 is the table's D call and was not checked against the DNA. TRBV12-2 represents a pseudogene. The CDR3 loop spans 16 amino acids. The DNA for the CDR3 is TGTGCAAGTCGTACTACAGGGGAGTCAGGCAATCAGCCCCAGCATTTT. Translating it yields CASRTTGESGNQPQHF.

At least ten counts were recorded for this clonotype. The rearrangement links TRBV20-1 to TRBJ1-5, with D possibly TRBD1 on 6 matching bases. From germline, CDR1 is DFQATT and CDR2 SNEGSKA (reference sequence). This CDR3 comprises 14 residues. V was pared by 3 bases and J by 4 bases, with 13 bases between. Written as DNA, the CDR3 is TGCAGTGCTAGGGGACATTCGGTTAATCAGCCCCAGCATTTT. This gives the protein CSARGHSVNQPQHF.

This clonotype has just a few counts. This chain links TRBV6-2 or TRBV6-3 with TRBJ1-1; no reliable D call. CDR3 size: 11 residues. V was cut by 7 bases and J by 5 bases, with 8 bases left in between. CDR1 and CDR2 (germline): MNHEY, SVGEGT. CDR3 in DNA: TGTGCCAGCACCACACGGACTGAAGCTTTCTTT. It translates to CASTTRTEAFF.

The J gene is TRBJ2-5, the V gene TRBV6-5, with 7 bases lining up with TRBD1. CDR3 length: 14 amino acids. Trimming cost V 5 bases and J 2 bases; bases outside gene matches: 5. CDR1 is MNHEY and CDR2 is SVGAGI in the germline V gene. DNA for the CDR3: TGTGCCAGCAGTGACCCGGGACAGCAAGAGACCCAGTACTTC. It yields the protein CASSDPGQQETQYF.

The genes are TRBV12-3 or TRBV12-4 and TRBJ1-5; D call uncertain. V gave up 8 bases and J gave up 4 bases, with 12 bases separating them. The CDR3 is 13 amino acids. CDR3 amino acids: CASRQHGNQPQHF. CDR3 bases: TGTGCCAGCCGGCAGCACGGAAATCAGCCCCAGCATTTT.